This TCR beta chain was sequenced for a study of blood T cells in healthy people across ages. A second PCR, run for roughly 7 to 12 cycles, used a sample-barcoded 5' primer plus a J-beta primer mix. MiXCR was run by TCRdb on the 5' RACE reads, yielding one entry per CDR3 protein. This table holds hundreds of thousands of distinct CDR3 sequences, 25% to 30% found once. The germline CDR1 and CDR2 sequences are SQVTM and ANQGSEA. V dropped 4 bases and J dropped 11; count of bases not matched to a gene: 15. The CDR3 loop spans 15 amino acids. This clonotype was recorded many times. What it binds is unknown. A read error may be the cause here, since a much bigger clone is one base away. Study-wide findings and caveats: Long-lived donors exceeded aged donors in naive CD4+ cells and diversity.

V and J are TRBV29-1 and TRBJ2-5, with 11 positions matching TRBD2. Sequenced sample: blood. This clonotype was sampled from a woman older than 75 in good health. As DNA, the CDR3 is TGCAGCGTTGGGGGAGCGGCTAGCGGGGGGAATGAGCAGTACTTC. This sequence encodes CSVGGAASGGNEQYF.